The next 21 T cell receptor beta chains were all read from a single sample in a study of cytomegalovirus exposure and HLA in healthy donors. 13 Jbeta primers and 60 Vbeta primers were used for the PCR. Clones were read by immunoSEQ multiplex PCR, and TCRdb kept only the in-frame ones, dropping some. The table has roughly 110,000 clones, roughly 72% seen once. The sample comprised PBMCs. The receptors come from a woman aged 40 to 50 in good health and CMV-seropositive.

The V and J genes are TRBV29-1 and TRBJ2-7, with 11 bases lining up with TRBD2. Germline V gene lookup returns CDR1 SQVTM and CDR2 ANQGSEA. CDR3 length: 13 residues. After removal of 5 bases from V and 4 bases from J, the junction contained 4 bases not matched to a gene. As DNA, the CDR3 is TGCAGCGTTCTAGCGGGAGGCTTTTACGAGCAGTACTTC. Its translation: CSVLAGGFYEQYF.

Only a few counts were recorded for this clone. The rearrangement joins TRBV12-5 to TRBJ2-3; 8 bases are a match to TRBD2. After removal of 2 bases from V and 6 bases from J, the junction contained 16 bases not matched to a gene. This CDR3 is 18 amino acids long. Germline V gene lookup returns CDR1 LGHNT and CDR2 FRNRAP. Written as DNA, the CDR3 is TGTGCTAGTGGTTTGTCCCCAGGTAGCGGGGTCCGGCTTGATACGCAGTATTTT. Protein product: CASGLSPGSGVRLDTQYF. The full variable domain, rest sourced from reference TRBV12-5 and TRBJ2-3, is DARVTQTPRHKVTEMGQEVTMRCQPILGHNTVFWYRQTMMQGLELLAYFRNRAPLDDSGMPKDRFSAEMPDATLATLKIQPSEPRDSAVYFCASGLSPGSGVRLDTQYFGPGTRLTVL.

V is TRBV20-1 and J is TRBJ2-5; 7 bases agree with TRBD1. The J call is uncertain, as TRBJ2-7 better fits the DNA end. The length of the CDR3 is 11 residues. The germline V gene has CDR1 DFQATT and CDR2 SNEGSKA (reference sequence). The CDR3 spells CSAGTAYEQYF. In DNA, the CDR3 is TGCAGTGCCGGGACAGCCTACGAGCAGTACTTC.

Note on this clone: The junction and the germline gene differ at one end; a read error may be behind it. The V and J genes are TRBV7-9 and TRBJ2-1; 15 bases align to TRBD2. This CDR3 is built from 18 residues. Germline lookup yields CDR1 SEHNR and CDR2 FQNEAQ (reference sequence). CDR3: CSSSPGLAGGPGSNEQFF. DNA of the CDR3: TGTTCCAGCAGCCCCGGACTAGCGGGGGGGCCCGGCTCCAATGAGCAGTTCTTC.

V usage is TRBV4-1 and J usage is TRBJ2-7, with D perhaps TRBD1 (5 bases). The V end lost 2 bases, the J end lost 7 bases, and 12 bases lay between the germline ends. Germline values: CDR1 MGHRA, CDR2 YSYEKL. The CDR3 consists of 13 residues. This chain's CDR3 is CASSQRGLGEQYF. CDR3 coding DNA: TGCGCCAGCAGCCAAAGGGGTCTCGGGGAGCAGTACTTC.

This CDR3 reads CASSLVVFVGTGTDTQYF. For the CDR3, the DNA is TGCGCCAGCAGCTTGGTTGTGTTCGTGGGGACAGGCACAGATACGCAGTATTTT. The V gene is TRBV5-1, the J gene TRBJ2-3; 7 positions match TRBD1. Germline trimming cut 0 bases from V and 1 base from J; bases unmatched to any gene: 11. CDR1 is SGHRS and CDR2 is YFSETQ in the germline V gene. The CDR3 covers 18 residues. The full variable domain, rest sourced from reference TRBV5-1 and TRBJ2-3, is KAGVTQTPRYLIKTRGQQVTLSCSPISGHRSVSWYQQTPGQGLQFLFEYFSETQRNKGNFPGRFSGRQFSNSRSEMNVSTLELGDSALYLCASSLVVFVGTGTDTQYFGPGTRLTVL.

The chain combines TRBV11-3 with TRBJ2-2, with D possibly TRBD2 on 5 matching bases. Between the trimmed V and J ends, which lost 0 bases and 9 bases, there was a span of 11 bases. The CDR3 loop spans 14 amino acids. Germline V gives CDR1 SGHNT, CDR2 YENEEA. CDR3: CASSLDLAGRELFF. The CDR3 DNA sequence: TGTGCCAGCAGCTTAGACCTAGCAGGCCGGGAGCTGTTTTTT.

The rearrangement joins TRBV11-3 to TRBJ1-1, with D hard to call. V shed 0 bases and J shed 5 bases, with 10 bases lying between them. Germline lookup yields CDR1 SGHNT and CDR2 YENEEA. This CDR3 contains 14 residues. This CDR3 is CASSLEGGLTEAFF. The CDR3 DNA sequence: TGTGCCAGCAGCTTAGAGGGCGGACTTACTGAAGCTTTCTTT.

This sequence joins TRBV4-3 and TRBJ2-5, with 10 positions matching TRBD1. The CDR3 loop spans 15 amino acids. Looked up from germline, CDR1 is LGHNA and CDR2 is YSLEER. After removal of 0 bases from V and 9 bases from J, the junction contained 7 bases not matched to a gene. The CDR3 here is CASSQDATGGSAQYF. For the CDR3, the DNA is TGCGCCAGCAGCCAAGACGCGACAGGGGGCAGTGCCCAGTACTTC.

The chain employs TRBV9 and TRBJ1-5, with D perhaps TRBD1 (6 bases). Trimming left V 0 bases short and J 2 bases short, with 9 bases between. Germline values: CDR1 SGDLS, CDR2 YYNGEE. The CDR3 covers 15 residues. CDR3 sequence: CASSVGGHRNQPQHF. The CDR3 DNA reads TGTGCCAGCAGCGTAGGGGGACACCGCAATCAGCCCCAGCATTTT. Supplemented by reference TRBV9 and TRBJ1-5, the full variable domain reads DSGVTQTPKHLITATGQRVTLRCSPRSGDLSVYWYQQSLDQGLQFLIQYYNGEERAKGNILERFSAQQFPDLHSELNLSSLELGDSALYFCASSVGGHRNQPQHFGDGTRLSIL.

The genes are TRBV18 and TRBJ2-7; D is uncertain. The CDR3 is 15 amino acids. V shed 1 base and J shed 0 bases, with 10 bases lying between them. The V gene's germline CDR1 is KGHSH and CDR2 LQKENI. The CDR3 nucleotides read TGTGCCAGCTCACCACGGGCTGATAGCTCCTACGAGCAGTACTTC. Translated: CASSPRADSSYEQYF.

The gene calls are TRBV15 and TRBJ1-5; 8 nucleotides line up with TRBD1. V was pared by 0 bases and J by 8 bases, with 6 bases of the junction left unmatched. Germline V gives CDR1 LNHNV, CDR2 YYDKDF (reference sequence). The length of the CDR3 is 15 residues. CDR3 sequence: CATSREDRALEPQHF. CDR3 nucleotide sequence: TGTGCCACCAGCAGAGAGGACAGGGCGTTGGAGCCCCAGCATTTT.

The gene calls are TRBV6-6 and TRBJ1-1, with a weak D call TRBD1 (5 bases). The germline gives CDR1 MNHNY, CDR2 SVGAGI (reference sequence). The CDR3 extends over 13 amino acids. V was pared by 10 bases and J by 0 bases, with 12 bases between. The CDR3 is CATGREMNTEAFF. CDR3 nucleotide sequence: TGTGCCACCGGCAGGGAAATGAACACTGAAGCTTTCTTT.

V is TRBV5-1 and J is TRBJ2-7, with 7 bases identical to TRBD2. Trimming at V came to 5 bases and at J to 6 bases, leaving 14 bases not matched to a gene. CDR3 length equals 15 residues. CDR1 and CDR2 (germline): SGHRS, YFSETQ. The CDR3 DNA reads TGCGCCAGCAGAGCCGGCGGGGGTCGAGGAAGCGAGCAGTACTTC. It specifies CASRAGGGRGSEQYF.

The chain is built from TRBV4-2 and TRBJ2-3; D is undetermined. The V end was cut by 5 bases, the J end by 1 base, with 13 bases between. This CDR3 region has 15 residues. Germline CDR1 and CDR2: LGHNA and YNFKEQ. The DNA of the CDR3 is TGTGCCAGCAGCTCATTCTTGAGTGGCACAGATACGCAGTATTTT. This translates into CASSSFLSGTDTQYF.

Remarks on this clone: In the same sample, other DNA sequences code for this CDR3. This chain joins TRBV18 and TRBJ1-5; D unresolved. This CDR3 has 13 amino acids. Germline-derived CDR1 and CDR2 are KGHSH and LQKENI. Trimming removed 2 bases at V and 4 bases at J, with 6 bases between. CDR3 sequence: CASSPGGNQPQHF. Written as DNA, the CDR3 is TGTGCCAGCTCACCAGGAGGAAATCAGCCCCAGCATTTT.

This clone was picked up a small number of times. The chain carries TRBV9 and TRBJ2-3; 10 bases match TRBD2. CDR1 is SGDLS and CDR2 is YYNGEE in the germline V gene. The junction had 2 bases not matched to a gene; V was cut back by 0 bases and J by 4 bases. The CDR3 sequence is 15 residues long. This CDR3 is CASSVVAGGSDTQYF. As DNA, the CDR3 is TGTGCCAGCAGCGTAGTAGCGGGAGGTTCAGATACGCAGTATTTT.

The CDR3 sequence is CASSPGQGADYGYTF. The DNA for the CDR3 is TGTGCCAGCTCACCCGGACAGGGGGCAGACTATGGCTACACCTTC. V is TRBV18 and J is TRBJ1-2, with 11 positions matching TRBD1. This CDR3 is built from 15 residues. CDR1 is KGHSH and CDR2 is LQKENI in the germline V gene. Losses at the gene ends were 3 bases for V and 3 bases for J; bases not matched to a gene: 3.

In this sample, this clone turned up once. This chain uses TRBV5-1 with TRBJ2-5; 11 bases match TRBD2. J lost 2 bases, V lost 0 bases, and 0 bases had no gene match. Germline loops: CDR1 SGHRS, CDR2 YFSETQ. The CDR3 totals 15 residues. The CDR3 region is CASSLASGRQETQYF. CDR3 sequence (DNA): TGCGCCAGCAGCTTGGCTAGCGGGAGGCAAGAGACCCAGTACTTC.

The V gene is TRBV7-9, the J gene TRBJ2-7; 13 nucleotides align to TRBD2. Trimming cost V 2 bases and J 2 bases; bases outside gene matches: 9. CDR1 SEHNR and CDR2 FQNEAQ come from the germline V gene (reference sequence). This CDR3 comprises 18 residues. CDR3 coding DNA: TGTGCCAGCAGCTTATTTTCAGGACTAGCGGGGGAGCCCTACGAGCAGTACTTC. Amino acids: CASSLFSGLAGEPYEQYF. Based on the CDR3 plus reference TRBV7-9 and TRBJ2-7, the full variable domain is DTGVSQNPRHKITKRGQNVTFRCDPISEHNRLYWYRQTLGQGPEFLTYFQNEAQLEKSRLLSDRFSAERPKGSFSTLEIQRTEQGDSAMYLCASSLFSGLAGEPYEQYFGPGTRLTVT.

The rearrangement links TRBV9 to TRBJ1-1, with 7 bases matching TRBD1. This CDR3 has 17 residues. The germline gives CDR1 SGDLS, CDR2 YYNGEE. Trimming at V came to 0 bases and at J to 1 base, leaving 9 bases not matched to a gene. As DNA, the CDR3 is TGTGCCAGCAGCGTAGGGGTAGGGGGCGCTCGGAACACTGAAGCTTTCTTT. The encoded protein is CASSVGVGGARNTEAFF.